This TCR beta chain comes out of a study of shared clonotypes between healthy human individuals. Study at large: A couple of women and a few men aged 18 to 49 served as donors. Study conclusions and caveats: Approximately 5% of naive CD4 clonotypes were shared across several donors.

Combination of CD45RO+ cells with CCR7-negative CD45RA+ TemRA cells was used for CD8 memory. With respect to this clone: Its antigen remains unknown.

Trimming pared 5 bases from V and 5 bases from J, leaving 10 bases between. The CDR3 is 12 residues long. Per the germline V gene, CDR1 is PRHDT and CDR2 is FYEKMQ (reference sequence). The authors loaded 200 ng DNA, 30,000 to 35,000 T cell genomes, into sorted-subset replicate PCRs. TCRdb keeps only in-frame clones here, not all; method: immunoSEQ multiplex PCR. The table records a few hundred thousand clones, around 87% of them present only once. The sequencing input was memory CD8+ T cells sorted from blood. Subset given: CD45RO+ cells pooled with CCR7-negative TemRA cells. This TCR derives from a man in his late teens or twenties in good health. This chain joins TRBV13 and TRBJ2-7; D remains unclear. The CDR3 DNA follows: TGTGCCAGCAGCCACGACCAAAACGAGCAGTACTTC. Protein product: CASSHDQNEQYF.